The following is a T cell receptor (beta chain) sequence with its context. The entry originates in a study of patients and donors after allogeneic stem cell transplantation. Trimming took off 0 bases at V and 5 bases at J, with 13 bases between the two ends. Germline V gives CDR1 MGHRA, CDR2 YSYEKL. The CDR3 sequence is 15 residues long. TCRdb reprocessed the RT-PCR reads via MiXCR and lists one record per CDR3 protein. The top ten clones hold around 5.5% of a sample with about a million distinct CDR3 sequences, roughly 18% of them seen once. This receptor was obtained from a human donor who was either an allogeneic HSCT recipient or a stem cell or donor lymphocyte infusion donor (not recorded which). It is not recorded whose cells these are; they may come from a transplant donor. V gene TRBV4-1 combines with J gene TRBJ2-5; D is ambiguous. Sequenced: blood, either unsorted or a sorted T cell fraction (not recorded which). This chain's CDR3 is CASSQDWGPNETQYF. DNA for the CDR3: TGCGCCAGCAGCCAAGACTGGGGTCCTAACGAGACCCAGTACTTC.